The present T cell receptor (beta chain) was sequenced within a study of identical twins. V was cut by 6 bases and J by 2 bases, with 20 bases left in between. The length of the CDR3 is 15 residues. In germline, CDR1 is DFQATT, CDR2 SNEGSKA (reference sequence). In its sample, this clonotype was seen a few times. TCRdb redid the calling of the 5' RACE reads with MiXCR, one entry per CDR3 protein. Among roughly 500,000 distinct CDR3 sequences, around 20% were seen once, and the ten largest hold around 0.9%. The sample also formed part of further work on T cells expressing NK-cell markers.

The sequencing sample was made of CD4+ T cells sorted from blood. The chain recombines TRBV20-1 with TRBJ2-7, with D perhaps assigned TRBD1 or TRBD2 (5 bases each). The TCR sequence derives from a woman aged 18-29 years in good health. The CDR3 sequence is CSASRGDPPAYEQYF. CDR3 sequence (DNA): TGCAGTGCCAGCCGTGGGGACCCTCCGGCCTACGAGCAGTACTTC.